A selection of T cell receptor beta chains follows, all from one sample in a study of PD-1 blockade in classical Hodgkin lymphoma. This table comes from immunoSEQ multiplex PCR, and its TCRdb copy is limited to in-frame clones, with some not included. The sample lists around 28,000 clones; roughly 70% were seen once. The source material was peripheral blood mononuclear cells (PBMCs), sampled before the second cycle of nivolumab. Receptors were obtained from a human donor with classical Hodgkin lymphoma. The CDR3 runs from the conserved cysteine through the conserved F or W. The order of the fields is J gene, D gene, clone size, V gene, CDR3 length, CDR3 DNA, CDR3 protein. The D gene is left open where the match is weak. Clone size appears in some rows only: once, few, many, or a class for an expanded clone.

>TRBJ1-1|NA|NA|TRBV28|15
TGTGCCAGCACACGAACGGGTAATCCCCCCACTGAAGCTTTCTTT
CASTRTGNPPTEAFF
>TRBJ2-1|TRBD2|NA|TRBV27|16
TGTGCCAGCAGTACCCTAGCGGGAGGTGCCTACAATGAGCAGTTCTTC
CASSTLAGGAYNEQFF
>TRBJ1-6|TRBD1|NA|TRBV6-5|13
TGTGCCAGCAGTATAGGACAGGGTTCACCCCTCCACTTT
CASSIGQGSPLHF
>TRBJ1-6|NA|NA|TRBV19|16
TGTGCCAGTAGTACCCTGCCCCAGGGGAATAATTCACCCCTCCACTTT
CASSTLPQGNNSPLHF
>TRBJ2-7|NA|many|TRBV6-5|12
TGTGCCAGCAGTTACTCCTTGGGCGAGCAGTACTTC
CASSYSLGEQYF
>TRBJ2-6|TRBD1|NA|TRBV28|18
TGTGCCAGCAGACCTCCGGGACAGTTACACTCTGGGGCCAACGTCCTGACTTTC
CASRPPGQLHSGANVLTF
>TRBJ1-3|TRBD1|NA|TRBV19|16
TGTGCCAGTAGTATTTTAGGCGGGACAGCTGGAAACACCATATATTTT
CASSILGGTAGNTIYF
>TRBJ2-1|NA|large|TRBV7-2|13
TGTGCCAGCAGCTCGACAGAGTACAATGAGCAGTTCTTC
CASSSTEYNEQFF
>TRBJ2-1|TRBD2|NA|TRBV7-2|15
TGTGCCAGCAGCTTCCTAGCGGGGGGGGTCAATGAGCAGTTCTTC
CASSFLAGGVNEQFF
>TRBJ2-5|NA|NA|TRBV2|15
TGTGCCAGCAGGCGGGAAACCAGGGGGAGAGAGACCCAGTACTTC
CASRRETRGRETQYF
>TRBJ1-3|NA|NA|TRBV19|12
TGTGCCAGCGGGTTTAAGGGAAACACCATATATTTT
CASGFKGNTIYF
>TRBJ2-5|NA|NA|TRBV10-3|16
TGTGCCATCAGTGAGTCGTTGGGGGGGCGAGTAGAGACCCAGTACTTC
CAISESLGGRVETQYF
>TRBJ1-5|NA|NA|TRBV19|16
TGTGCCAGTAGTATGCTAGGGGGGGGTGTAGGTCAGCCCCAGCATTTT
CASSMLGGGVGQPQHF
>TRBJ2-1|TRBD2|NA|TRBV2|14
TGTGCCAGCAGTGAAACACCGGGACTAGGTGAGCAGTTCTTC
CASSETPGLGEQFF
>TRBJ1-1|NA|medium-sized|TRBV7-9|13
TGTGCCAGCAGCTTAGCCGGATACACTGAAGCTTTCTTT
CASSLAGYTEAFF
>TRBJ2-1|NA|once|TRBV4-1|16
TGCGCCAGCAGCCAAGGTTTGAGCGGTACCTACAATGAGCAGTTCTTC
CASSQGLSGTYNEQFF
>TRBJ1-1|TRBD1|NA|TRBV10-3|16
TGTGCCATCAGAGCGGGACAGGGTAATCGGAACACTGAAGCTTTCTTT
CAIRAGQGNRNTEAFF
>TRBJ2-3|NA|NA|TRBV18|17
TGTGCCAGCTCACCATTAACGGCCACTGCTAGCACAGATACGCAGTATTTT
CASSPLTATASTDTQYF
>TRBJ1-2|NA|NA|TRBV19|13
TGTGCCAGTAGTATAGTTGGAGGGTATGGCTACACCTTC
CASSIVGGYGYTF
>TRBJ2-2|TRBD2|NA|TRBV5-4|15
TGTGCCAGCAGCCTAGCGGGGGTTGTGGCCGGGGAGCTGTTTTTT
CASSLAGVVAGELFF
>TRBJ1-1|TRBD1|NA|TRBV6-1|19
TGTGCCAGCAGTGAAGCATGGGGACAGGGATTAGTTGGGACAGTTGAAGCTTTCTTT
CASSEAWGQGLVGTVEAFF
>TRBJ2-7|TRBD1|NA|TRBV7-3|15
TGTGCCAGCAGCCCCACTCCGGGACAGGGCCACGAGCAGTACTTC
CASSPTPGQGHEQYF
>TRBJ2-3|TRBD2|NA|TRBV29-1|14
TGCAGCGTTGAAGGGCTAGCGGGGATAGATACGCAGTATTTT
CSVEGLAGIDTQYF
>TRBJ2-2|NA|few|TRBV7-8|16
TGTGCCAGCAGCTTAAGGCGGCAGGGAATCACGGGGGAGCTGTTTTTT
CASSLRRQGITGELFF
>TRBJ1-1|NA|few|TRBV19|14
TGTGCCAGTAGTACTATCTTAATGAACACTGAAGCTTTCTTT
CASSTILMNTEAFF
>TRBJ2-5|NA|NA|TRBV19|15
TGTGCCAGTAGTATCTCCACAGTCCCGCAAGAGACCCAGTACTTC
CASSISTVPQETQYF
>TRBJ2-5|NA|NA|TRBV5-1|12
TGCGCCAGCAGCTTGATTAGGGAGACCCAGTACTTC
CASSLIRETQYF
>TRBJ2-5|NA|NA|TRBV9|18
TGTGCCAGCAGCGTAGCTGGGGCAGGGTCCTTTATCCAAGAGACCCAGTACTTC
CASSVAGAGSFIQETQYF
>TRBJ1-1|NA|NA|TRBV6-6|13
TGTGCCAGCAGTAACACAGCTAACACTGAAGCTTTCTTT
CASSNTANTEAFF
>TRBJ1-2|TRBD1|NA|TRBV28|14
TGTGCCAGCAGCCAGACAGGGGGCGACTATGGCTACACCTTC
CASSQTGGDYGYTF
>TRBJ2-1|TRBD2|few|TRBV7-2|13
TGTGCCAGTCACCGGAGCGGGAGGGGAGGGGAGTTCTTC
CASHRSGRGGEFF
>TRBJ1-2|NA|NA|TRBV19|13
TGTGCCAGTAGTATGCTAAGCCCCTATGGCTACACCTTC
CASSMLSPYGYTF
>TRBJ2-5|NA|NA|TRBV5-4|16
TGTGCCAGCAGCTTGGGCCTTGACAGGCCCCAAGAGACCCAGTACTTC
CASSLGLDRPQETQYF
>TRBJ2-7|NA|NA|TRBV6-6|13
TGTGCCAGCAGACCCAGTACAGGGAACGAGCAGTACTTC
CASRPSTGNEQYF
>TRBJ1-1|NA|few|TRBV19|11
TGTGCCAGTAGCGGGGGGACTGAAGCTTTCTTT
CASSGGTEAFF
>TRBJ1-1|TRBD1|NA|TRBV5-1|16
TGCGCCAGCAGCCTCTACCCGACAGGGGCGCACACTGAAGCTTTCTTT
CASSLYPTGAHTEAFF
>TRBJ2-5|NA|NA|TRBV9|14
TGTGCCAGCAGCGTAGGGGACCGTCGGGAGACCCAGTACTTC
CASSVGDRRETQYF
>TRBJ2-3|NA|NA|TRBV6-6|13
TGTGCCAGCAGTCGGCAGTCCAAAGATACGCAGTATTTT
CASSRQSKDTQYF
>TRBJ1-5|TRBD1|few|TRBV7-9|17
TGTGCCAGCAGCCCCCGGGACAGGGGCTTCGGCAATCAGCCCCAGCATTTT
CASSPRDRGFGNQPQHF
>TRBJ1-2|TRBD1|NA|TRBV6-1|15
TGTGCCAGCAACCTCGCCAGGGGGCTGAAGGATGGCTACACCTTC
CASNLARGLKDGYTF
>TRBJ1-2|NA|NA|TRBV28|13
TGTGCCAGCAGTCTACCGGGGGCCTATGGCTACACCTTC
CASSLPGAYGYTF
>TRBJ1-6|NA|few|TRBV7-9|12
TGTGCCAGCAGCTTAGGTGGGGGGCGCGCCGAGTTT
CASSLGGGRAEF
>TRBJ1-2|NA|few|TRBV28|14
TGTGCCAGCAGTTTAAGTTACGGATTTGACGGCTACACCTTC
CASSLSYGFDGYTF
>TRBJ2-5|TRBD1|NA|TRBV7-6|15
TGTGCCAGCAGCTTACCCACAGGGGGTCAAGAGACCCAGTACTTC
CASSLPTGGQETQYF
>TRBJ1-6|TRBD1|NA|TRBV6-5|13
TGTGCCAGCAGTACGGGACAGGTATCACCCCTCCACTTT
CASSTGQVSPLHF
>TRBJ1-5|TRBD1|NA|TRBV5-1|14
TGCGCCAGCAGCTTGCAGGGGGAACCCCAGCCCCAGCATTTT
CASSLQGEPQPQHF
>TRBJ2-3|NA|NA|TRBV19|14
TGTGCCAGTACCTCCGCGACTAGCACAGATACGCAGTATTTT
CASTSATSTDTQYF
>TRBJ1-1|NA|NA|TRBV19|12
TGTGCCAGTAGCTTGATCCAGGGGCAAGCTTTCTTT
CASSLIQGQAFF
>TRBJ2-4|NA|NA|TRBV15|17
TGTGCCACCAGCAGAGATTACGGGGATAGGGCCAAAAACATTCAGTACTTC
CATSRDYGDRAKNIQYF
>TRBJ1-5|NA|NA|TRBV7-2|13
TGTGCCAGCACCCCGGGGAGAGATCAGCCCCAGCATTTT
CASTPGRDQPQHF
>TRBJ2-5|TRBD1|NA|TRBV7-2|13
TGTGCCAGCAGCTGGCGACAGGGAGAGACCCAGTACTTC
CASSWRQGETQYF
>TRBJ2-2|NA|NA|TRBV7-2|14
TGTGCCAGCAGCTTATCGTATGCCACCGGGGAGCTGTTTTTT
CASSLSYATGELFF
>TRBJ2-1|TRBD2|NA|TRBV29-1|15
TGCAGCGTTCACCTTCGGGGGACTACTAGCGGGAAGCAGTTCTTC
CSVHLRGTTSGKQFF
>TRBJ2-3|NA|NA|TRBV4-1|17
TGCGCCAGCAGCCAAGATGGGGCGGGGGCTAGCACAGATACGCAGTATTTT
CASSQDGAGASTDTQYF
>TRBJ2-5|NA|NA|TRBV20-1|10
TGCAGTGCTGTTGGGGAGACCCAGTACTTC
CSAVGETQYF
>TRBJ1-4|TRBD1|NA|TRBV27|14
TGTGCCAGCAGTCTGACAGGGTTTAATGAAAAACTGTTTTTT
CASSLTGFNEKLFF
>TRBJ2-7|NA|once|TRBV30|12
TGTGCCTGGAGTGTGGGGGCGCGGGAGCAGTACTTC
CAWSVGAREQYF
>TRBJ1-4|NA|NA|TRBV19|16
TGTGCCAGTATCGGGAGACACCAGGCAACTAATGAAAAACTGTTTTTT
CASIGRHQATNEKLFF
>TRBJ2-7|NA|NA|TRBV5-6|13
TGTGCCAGCAGCTTGGCAGGGCCATCCGAGCAGTACTTC
CASSLAGPSEQYF